This is a list of T cell receptor beta chains from one sample in a study of blood T cells in healthy people across ages. Each CDR3 protein is one row after TCRdb ran MiXCR on the 5' RACE reads. The table has around 1,700,000 distinct CDR3 sequences, 25% to 30% seen once. Sequencing was carried out using blood. The receptors derive from a woman aged 25 to 45 in good health. Both conserved end residues are trimmed from each CDR3. Fields, in order: V gene, clone size, D gene, CDR3 length, J gene, CDR3 protein. D genes are given only for firm matches. Clone size, where shown, is once, few, many, or a class for clones that have expanded.

v_call: TRBV18
clone_size: .
d_call: .
cdr3_length: 13
j_call: TRBJ1-1
cdr3_aa: ASSPGPGVKNGAF

v_call: TRBV18
clone_size: few
d_call: .
cdr3_length: 15
j_call: TRBJ1-2
cdr3_aa: ASSPARAGDLGYGYT

v_call: TRBV10-3
clone_size: many
d_call: TRBD1
cdr3_length: 10
j_call: TRBJ1-2
cdr3_aa: AIREGAGGYT

v_call: TRBV7-3
clone_size: few
d_call: .
cdr3_length: 13
j_call: TRBJ1-1
cdr3_aa: ASSLSAGANTEAF

v_call: TRBV7-2
clone_size: .
d_call: .
cdr3_length: 13
j_call: TRBJ2-4
cdr3_aa: ANSPSGSGVQEQY

v_call: TRBV7-2
clone_size: .
d_call: TRBD2
cdr3_length: 16
j_call: TRBJ2-5
cdr3_aa: ASTGGGLAGGQVETQY

v_call: TRBV20-1
clone_size: few
d_call: TRBD2
cdr3_length: 15
j_call: TRBJ2-3
cdr3_aa: SADSGRALVSTDTQY

v_call: TRBV29-1
clone_size: .
d_call: TRBD1
cdr3_length: 12
j_call: TRBJ1-2
cdr3_aa: SVEVRQGSYGYT

v_call: TRBV7-2
clone_size: few
d_call: TRBD2
cdr3_length: 13
j_call: TRBJ2-5
cdr3_aa: ASSLLAGPGEAQY

v_call: TRBV3-1
clone_size: .
d_call: .
cdr3_length: 12
j_call: TRBJ2-7
cdr3_aa: ASSQSPNSYEQY

v_call: TRBV6-2/TRBV6-3
clone_size: few
d_call: .
cdr3_length: 11
j_call: TRBJ2-1
cdr3_aa: ASLEPMANEQF

v_call: TRBV7-3
clone_size: many
d_call: .
cdr3_length: 12
j_call: TRBJ2-7
cdr3_aa: ASSLYARPYEQY

v_call: TRBV3-1
clone_size: .
d_call: .
cdr3_length: 12
j_call: .
cdr3_aa: ASSPRDNKDIQY

v_call: TRBV20-1
clone_size: .
d_call: TRBD1
cdr3_length: 12
j_call: TRBJ2-7
cdr3_aa: SASLGQDSYEQY

v_call: TRBV3-1
clone_size: .
d_call: TRBD2
cdr3_length: 14
j_call: TRBJ2-5
cdr3_aa: ASSPEAGGPWETQY

v_call: TRBV27
clone_size: .
d_call: TRBD1
cdr3_length: 12
j_call: TRBJ1-2
cdr3_aa: ASRGKGQIPSDT

v_call: TRBV20-1
clone_size: .
d_call: .
cdr3_length: 13
j_call: TRBJ2-1
cdr3_aa: SARGGVTSYNEQF

v_call: TRBV25-1
clone_size: few
d_call: .
cdr3_length: 11
j_call: TRBJ2-7
cdr3_aa: ASSKTVTYEQY

v_call: TRBV5-1
clone_size: .
d_call: .
cdr3_length: 11
j_call: TRBJ2-1
cdr3_aa: ASSSQSSAEQF

v_call: TRBV4-3
clone_size: .
d_call: .
cdr3_length: 15
j_call: TRBJ2-1
cdr3_aa: ASSQETHGGLYNEQF

v_call: TRBV27
clone_size: .
d_call: .
cdr3_length: 14
j_call: TRBJ2-3
cdr3_aa: ASSFSVKPSADTQY

v_call: TRBV3-1
clone_size: few
d_call: .
cdr3_length: 13
j_call: TRBJ2-1
cdr3_aa: ASSQEELSYNEQF

v_call: TRBV7-2
clone_size: many
d_call: .
cdr3_length: 12
j_call: TRBJ1-5
cdr3_aa: ASSLDTGDQPQH

v_call: TRBV11-2
clone_size: few
d_call: .
cdr3_length: 12
j_call: TRBJ2-3
cdr3_aa: ASSQAASTDTQY

v_call: TRBV5-1
clone_size: few
d_call: TRBD1
cdr3_length: 13
j_call: TRBJ2-4
cdr3_aa: ASSSTGTGENIQY

v_call: TRBV6-5
clone_size: .
d_call: TRBD1
cdr3_length: 13
j_call: TRBJ2-2
cdr3_aa: ASRAQGNPTGELF

v_call: TRBV20-1
clone_size: .
d_call: .
cdr3_length: 13
j_call: TRBJ2-7
cdr3_aa: GARVPGLSSYEQY

v_call: TRBV20-1
clone_size: many
d_call: .
cdr3_length: 12
j_call: TRBJ2-1
cdr3_aa: SAGDPGRFNEQF

v_call: TRBV12-3/TRBV12-4
clone_size: .
d_call: TRBD2
cdr3_length: 13
j_call: TRBJ2-4
cdr3_aa: ASGSPGLAYGEQY

v_call: TRBV7-2
clone_size: .
d_call: .
cdr3_length: 12
j_call: TRBJ2-3
cdr3_aa: ASSLGVGVDTQY

v_call: TRBV12-3/TRBV12-4
clone_size: few
d_call: .
cdr3_length: 9
j_call: TRBJ2-1
cdr3_aa: ASSEGFEQF

v_call: TRBV9
clone_size: .
d_call: .
cdr3_length: 10
j_call: TRBJ1-4
cdr3_aa: ASSVGGSQLF

v_call: TRBV5-1
clone_size: .
d_call: TRBD1
cdr3_length: 13
j_call: TRBJ2-1
cdr3_aa: ASRNDGQGGNEQF

v_call: TRBV12-3/TRBV12-4
clone_size: many
d_call: .
cdr3_length: 11
j_call: TRBJ2-1
cdr3_aa: ATRLSSYNEQF

v_call: TRBV30
clone_size: .
d_call: .
cdr3_length: 9
j_call: TRBJ2-7
cdr3_aa: AWRASYEQY

v_call: TRBV7-9
clone_size: few
d_call: .
cdr3_length: 12
j_call: TRBJ1-2
cdr3_aa: ASSLASAGDGYT

v_call: TRBV7-2
clone_size: .
d_call: TRBD1
cdr3_length: 16
j_call: TRBJ1-1
cdr3_aa: ASRKATGTGGDNTEAF

v_call: TRBV5-1
clone_size: .
d_call: TRBD2
cdr3_length: 14
j_call: TRBJ2-3
cdr3_aa: VSSLSPGLASDTQY

v_call: TRBV10-3
clone_size: .
d_call: .
cdr3_length: 12
j_call: TRBJ2-3
cdr3_aa: AIRGDFNTDTQY

v_call: TRBV15
clone_size: .
d_call: .
cdr3_length: 11
j_call: TRBJ2-5
cdr3_aa: ATTARLQETQY

v_call: TRBV30
clone_size: many
d_call: TRBD2
cdr3_length: 11
j_call: TRBJ2-1
cdr3_aa: AWSPSGYNEQF

v_call: TRBV20-1
clone_size: few
d_call: .
cdr3_length: 12
j_call: TRBJ1-2
cdr3_aa: SAREDGGDYGYT

v_call: TRBV10-3
clone_size: .
d_call: .
cdr3_length: 11
j_call: TRBJ1-1
cdr3_aa: AISEFVGAEAF

v_call: TRBV29-1
clone_size: many
d_call: TRBD2
cdr3_length: 13
j_call: TRBJ2-5
cdr3_aa: SVERTSGVQETQY

v_call: TRBV5-1
clone_size: .
d_call: TRBD2
cdr3_length: 11
j_call: .
cdr3_aa: ASSLVGGAEQY

v_call: TRBV29-1
clone_size: few
d_call: .
cdr3_length: 11
j_call: TRBJ2-7
cdr3_aa: SVEQDTSYEQY

v_call: TRBV6-1
clone_size: .
d_call: TRBD1
cdr3_length: 13
j_call: TRBJ1-1
cdr3_aa: ASSEHTGGGTEAF

v_call: TRBV5-1
clone_size: .
d_call: .
cdr3_length: 13
j_call: TRBJ2-7
cdr3_aa: ASSLEATRPYEQY

v_call: TRBV7-2
clone_size: .
d_call: .
cdr3_length: 11
j_call: TRBJ1-5
cdr3_aa: ASNSIRDTRRH

v_call: TRBV7-3
clone_size: .
d_call: .
cdr3_length: 11
j_call: TRBJ2-1
cdr3_aa: ASSLVHNNEQF

v_call: TRBV12-5
clone_size: many
d_call: .
cdr3_length: 11
j_call: TRBJ2-6
cdr3_aa: ASGRQGANVLT

v_call: TRBV3-1
clone_size: .
d_call: TRBD1
cdr3_length: 16
j_call: TRBJ1-2
cdr3_aa: ASSQDGIRTGGVYGYT

v_call: TRBV12-3/TRBV12-4
clone_size: many
d_call: .
cdr3_length: 15
j_call: TRBJ2-5
cdr3_aa: ASSPRRSWGVQETQY

v_call: TRBV29-1
clone_size: .
d_call: .
cdr3_length: 11
j_call: TRBJ1-1
cdr3_aa: SVRRGFETEAF

v_call: TRBV5-1
clone_size: few
d_call: TRBD2
cdr3_length: 14
j_call: TRBJ2-3
cdr3_aa: ASSLATSGRTDTQY

v_call: TRBV12-3/TRBV12-4
clone_size: few
d_call: .
cdr3_length: 12
j_call: TRBJ1-5
cdr3_aa: ASSRGGTSQPQH

v_call: TRBV5-6
clone_size: .
d_call: .
cdr3_length: 13
j_call: TRBJ2-1
cdr3_aa: ASSGTGGAVNEQF

v_call: TRBV2
clone_size: few
d_call: .
cdr3_length: 12
j_call: TRBJ1-1
cdr3_aa: ASSDLGSGTEAF

v_call: TRBV5-1
clone_size: many
d_call: .
cdr3_length: 11
j_call: TRBJ2-7
cdr3_aa: ASSSTGIGEQY

v_call: TRBV29-1
clone_size: .
d_call: .
cdr3_length: 12
j_call: TRBJ1-1
cdr3_aa: SVELRGVRTEAF